This T cell receptor (beta chain) was observed in a study of blood T cell repertoires in COVID-19. CDR1 and CDR2 from the germline V gene are SQVTM and ANQGSEA. This CDR3 comprises 11 residues. The protocol was immunoSEQ multiplex PCR, while the TCRdb copy is restricted to in-frame clones and leaves out a portion. This table has 200,000 to 300,000 clones, around 84% appearing once. The source of this sequence is a man in his 60s with acute or convalescent COVID-19. This chain joins TRBV29-1 and TRBJ1-2; D unresolved. Sequencing used peripheral blood. CDR3 in DNA: TGCAAAGCGGACCTTAACTATGGCTACACCTTC. It translates to CKADLNYGYTF.